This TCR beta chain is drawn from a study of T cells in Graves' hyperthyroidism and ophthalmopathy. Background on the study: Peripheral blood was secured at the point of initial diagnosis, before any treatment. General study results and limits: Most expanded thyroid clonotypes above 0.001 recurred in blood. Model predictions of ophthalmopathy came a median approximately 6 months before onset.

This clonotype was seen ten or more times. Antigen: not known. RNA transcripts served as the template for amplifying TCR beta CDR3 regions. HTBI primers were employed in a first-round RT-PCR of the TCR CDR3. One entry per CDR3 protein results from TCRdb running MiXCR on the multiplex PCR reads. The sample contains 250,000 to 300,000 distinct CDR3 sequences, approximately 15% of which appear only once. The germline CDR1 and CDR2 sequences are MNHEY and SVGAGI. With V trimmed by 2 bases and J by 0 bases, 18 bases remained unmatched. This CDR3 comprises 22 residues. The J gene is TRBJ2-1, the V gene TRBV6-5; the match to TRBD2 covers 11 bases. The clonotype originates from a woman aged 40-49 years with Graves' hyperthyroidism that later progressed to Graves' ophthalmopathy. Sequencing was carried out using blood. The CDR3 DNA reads TGTGCCAGCAGTTACCAGATACTTCCGTTGACTAGCGGGAAGAGCTCCTACAATGAGCAGTTCTTC. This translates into CASSYQILPLTSGKSSYNEQFF.